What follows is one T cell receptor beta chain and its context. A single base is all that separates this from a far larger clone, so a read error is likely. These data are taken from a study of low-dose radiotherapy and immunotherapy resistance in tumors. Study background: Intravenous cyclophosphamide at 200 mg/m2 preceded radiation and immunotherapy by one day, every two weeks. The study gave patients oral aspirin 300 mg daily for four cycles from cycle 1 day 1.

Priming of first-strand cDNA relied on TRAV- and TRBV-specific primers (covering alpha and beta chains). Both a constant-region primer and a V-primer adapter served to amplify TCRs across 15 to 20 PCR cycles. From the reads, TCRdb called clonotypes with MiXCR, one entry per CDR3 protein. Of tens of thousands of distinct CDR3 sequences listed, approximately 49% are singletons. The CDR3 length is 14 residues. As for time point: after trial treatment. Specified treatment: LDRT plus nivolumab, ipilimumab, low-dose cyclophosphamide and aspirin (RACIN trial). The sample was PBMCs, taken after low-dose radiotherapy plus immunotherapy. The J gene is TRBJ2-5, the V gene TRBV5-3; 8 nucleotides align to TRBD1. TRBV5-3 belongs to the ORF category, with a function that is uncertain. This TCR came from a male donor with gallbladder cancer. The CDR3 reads CASREQGVQEIQYF. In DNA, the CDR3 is TGTGCCAGCAGGGAACAGGGGGTTCAGGAGATCCAGTACTTC.